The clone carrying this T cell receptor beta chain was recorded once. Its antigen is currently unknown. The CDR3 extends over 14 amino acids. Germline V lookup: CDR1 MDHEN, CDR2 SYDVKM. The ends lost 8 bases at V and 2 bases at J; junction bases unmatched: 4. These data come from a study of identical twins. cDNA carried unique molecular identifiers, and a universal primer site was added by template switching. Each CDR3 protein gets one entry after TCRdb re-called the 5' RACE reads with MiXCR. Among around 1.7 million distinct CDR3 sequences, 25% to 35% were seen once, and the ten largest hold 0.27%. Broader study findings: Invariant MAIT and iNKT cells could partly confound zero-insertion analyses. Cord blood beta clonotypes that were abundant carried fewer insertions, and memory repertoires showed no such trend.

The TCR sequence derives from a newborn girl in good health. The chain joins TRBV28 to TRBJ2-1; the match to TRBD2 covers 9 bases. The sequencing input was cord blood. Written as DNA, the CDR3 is TGTGCCAGCGGCGGGGGGGTCGCCTACAATGAGCAGTTCTTC. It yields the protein CASGGGVAYNEQFF.